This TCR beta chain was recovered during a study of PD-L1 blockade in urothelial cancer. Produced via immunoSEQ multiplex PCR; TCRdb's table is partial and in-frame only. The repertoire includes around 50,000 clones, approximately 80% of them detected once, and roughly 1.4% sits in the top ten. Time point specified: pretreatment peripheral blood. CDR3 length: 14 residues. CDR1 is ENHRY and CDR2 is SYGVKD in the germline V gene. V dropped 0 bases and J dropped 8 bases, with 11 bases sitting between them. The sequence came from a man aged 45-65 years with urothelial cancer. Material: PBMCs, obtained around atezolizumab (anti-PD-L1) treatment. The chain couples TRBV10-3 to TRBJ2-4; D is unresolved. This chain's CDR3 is CAISESTGADIQYF. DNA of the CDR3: TGTGCCATCAGTGAGTCGACGGGTGCGGACATTCAGTACTTC.